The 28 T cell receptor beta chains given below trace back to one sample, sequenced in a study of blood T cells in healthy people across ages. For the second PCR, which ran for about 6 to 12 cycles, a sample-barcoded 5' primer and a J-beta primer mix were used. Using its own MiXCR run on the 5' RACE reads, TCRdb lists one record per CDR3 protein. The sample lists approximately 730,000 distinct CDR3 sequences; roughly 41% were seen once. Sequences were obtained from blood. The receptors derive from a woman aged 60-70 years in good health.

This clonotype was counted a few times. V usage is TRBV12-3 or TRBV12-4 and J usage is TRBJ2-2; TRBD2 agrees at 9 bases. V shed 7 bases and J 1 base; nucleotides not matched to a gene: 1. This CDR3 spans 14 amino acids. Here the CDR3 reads CASTTSGNTGELFF. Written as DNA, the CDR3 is TGTGCCAGCACGACTAGCGGGAACACCGGGGAGCTGTTTTTT.

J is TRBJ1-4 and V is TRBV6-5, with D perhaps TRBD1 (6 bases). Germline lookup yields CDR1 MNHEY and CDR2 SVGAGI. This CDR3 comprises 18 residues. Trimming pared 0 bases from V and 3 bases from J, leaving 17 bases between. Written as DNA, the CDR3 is TGTGCCAGCAGTTACTCGATCTGGGGGGGCTCGGCTAATGAAAAACTGTTTTTT. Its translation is CASSYSIWGGSANEKLFF.

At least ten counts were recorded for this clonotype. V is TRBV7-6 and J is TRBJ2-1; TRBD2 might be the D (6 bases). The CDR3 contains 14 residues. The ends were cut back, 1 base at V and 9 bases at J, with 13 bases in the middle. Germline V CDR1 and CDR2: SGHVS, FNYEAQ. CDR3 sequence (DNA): TGTGCCAGCAGCTTAGTTGGCACTAGCCGTGAGCAGTTCTTC. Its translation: CASSLVGTSREQFF.

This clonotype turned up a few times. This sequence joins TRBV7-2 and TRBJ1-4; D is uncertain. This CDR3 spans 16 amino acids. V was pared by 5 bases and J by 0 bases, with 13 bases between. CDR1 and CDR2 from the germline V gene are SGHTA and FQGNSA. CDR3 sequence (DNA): TGTGCCAGCAGCAGGACGGCCCCGACAACTAATGAAAAACTGTTTTTT. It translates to CASSRTAPTTNEKLFF.

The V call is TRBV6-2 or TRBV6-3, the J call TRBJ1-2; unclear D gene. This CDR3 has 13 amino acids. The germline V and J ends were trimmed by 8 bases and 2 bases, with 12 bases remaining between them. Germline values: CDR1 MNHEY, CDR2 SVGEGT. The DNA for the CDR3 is TGTGCCAGCGTCGGACGGCTCAACTATGGCTACACCTTC. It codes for CASVGRLNYGYTF.

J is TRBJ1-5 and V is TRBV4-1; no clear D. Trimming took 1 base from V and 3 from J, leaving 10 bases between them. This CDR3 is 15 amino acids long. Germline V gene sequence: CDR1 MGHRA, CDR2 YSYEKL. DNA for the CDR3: TGCGCCAGCAGCCAAGGTCACAGCCACAATCAGCCCCAGCATTTT. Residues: CASSQGHSHNQPQHF.

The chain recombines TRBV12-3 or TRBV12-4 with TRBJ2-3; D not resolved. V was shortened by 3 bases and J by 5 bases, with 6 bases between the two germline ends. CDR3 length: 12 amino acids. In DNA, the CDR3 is TGTGCCAGCAGTTTCTTTGGAGATACGCAGTATTTT. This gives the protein CASSFFGDTQYF.

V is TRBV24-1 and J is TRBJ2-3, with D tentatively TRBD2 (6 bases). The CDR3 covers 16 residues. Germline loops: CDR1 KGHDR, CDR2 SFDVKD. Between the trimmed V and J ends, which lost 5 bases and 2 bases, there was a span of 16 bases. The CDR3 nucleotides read TGTGCCACCAGTGCTCTGGGGGGAGTCTACACAGATACGCAGTATTTT. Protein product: CATSALGGVYTDTQYF.

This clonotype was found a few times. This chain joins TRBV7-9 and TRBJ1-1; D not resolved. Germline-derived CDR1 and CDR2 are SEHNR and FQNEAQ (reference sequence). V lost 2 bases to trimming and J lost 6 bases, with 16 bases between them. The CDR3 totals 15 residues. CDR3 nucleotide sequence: TGTGCCAGCAGCTTAACCGGCACGTCAAGCCCTGAAGCTTTCTTT. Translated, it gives CASSLTGTSSPEAFF.

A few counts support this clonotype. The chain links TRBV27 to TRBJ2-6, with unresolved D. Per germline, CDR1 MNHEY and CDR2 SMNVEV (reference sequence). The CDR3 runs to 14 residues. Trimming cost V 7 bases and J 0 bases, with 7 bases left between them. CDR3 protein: CASTISSGANVLTF. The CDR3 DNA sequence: TGTGCCAGCACCATCTCCTCTGGGGCCAACGTCCTGACTTTC.

In DNA form, the CDR3 reads TGTGCCAGCAGCAAGGACAGAAACTCCTACAATGAGCAGTACTTC. As protein: CASSKDRNSYNEQYF. The chain links TRBV4-2 to TRBJ2-1; perhaps TRBD1 as D (6 bases). Judging by the DNA end, TRBJ2-7 fits better; the J call may be wrong. Germline assignment: CDR1 LGHNA and CDR2 YNFKEQ. CDR3 length: 15 residues.

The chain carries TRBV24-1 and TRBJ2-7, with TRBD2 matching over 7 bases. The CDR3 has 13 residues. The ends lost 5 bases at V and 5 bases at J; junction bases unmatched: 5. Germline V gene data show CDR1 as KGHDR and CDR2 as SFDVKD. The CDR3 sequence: CATSVGGRDEQYF. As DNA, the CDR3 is TGTGCCACCAGTGTCGGAGGGAGGGACGAGCAGTACTTC.

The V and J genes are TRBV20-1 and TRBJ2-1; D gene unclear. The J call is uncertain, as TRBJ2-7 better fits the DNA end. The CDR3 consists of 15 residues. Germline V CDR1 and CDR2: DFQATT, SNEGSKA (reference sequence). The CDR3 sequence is CSARNLPNLGNEQYF. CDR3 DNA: TGCAGTGCTAGAAATCTACCAAACCTGGGCAATGAGCAGTACTTC.

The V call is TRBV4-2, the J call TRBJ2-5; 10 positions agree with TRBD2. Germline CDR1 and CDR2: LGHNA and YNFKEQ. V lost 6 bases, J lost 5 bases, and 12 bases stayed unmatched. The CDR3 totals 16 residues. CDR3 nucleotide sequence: TGTGCCAGCAGATCGGGAAGCGGGGGGGCCGGTGAGACCCAGTACTTC. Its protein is CASRSGSGGAGETQYF.

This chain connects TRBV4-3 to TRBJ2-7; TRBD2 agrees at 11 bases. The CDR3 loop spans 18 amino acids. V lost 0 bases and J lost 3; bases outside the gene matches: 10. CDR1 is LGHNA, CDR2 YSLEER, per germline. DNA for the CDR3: TGCGCCAGCAGCCAAGAAAAACCGGGACTAGCGGAAGTCTACGAGCAGTACTTC. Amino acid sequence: CASSQEKPGLAEVYEQYF.

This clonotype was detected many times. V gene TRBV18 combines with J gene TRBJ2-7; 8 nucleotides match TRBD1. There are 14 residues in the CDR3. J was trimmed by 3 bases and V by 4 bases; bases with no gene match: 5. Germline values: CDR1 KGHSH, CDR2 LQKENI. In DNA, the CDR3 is TGTGCCAGCTCACTCGGACAGGGAAACTACGAGCAGTACTTC. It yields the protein CASSLGQGNYEQYF. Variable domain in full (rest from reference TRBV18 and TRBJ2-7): NAGVMQNPRHLVRRRGQEARLRCSPMKGHSHVYWYRQLPEEGLKFMVYLQKENIIDESGMPKERFSAEFPKEGPSILRIQQVVRGDSAAYFCASSLGQGNYEQYFGPGTRLTVT.

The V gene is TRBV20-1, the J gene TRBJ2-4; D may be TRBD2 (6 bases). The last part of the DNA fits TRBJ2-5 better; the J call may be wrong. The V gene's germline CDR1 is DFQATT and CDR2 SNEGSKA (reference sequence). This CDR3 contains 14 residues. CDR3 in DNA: TGCAGTGCTAGAGATAGGAGGGCCCAAGAGACCCAGTACTTC. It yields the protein CSARDRRAQETQYF.

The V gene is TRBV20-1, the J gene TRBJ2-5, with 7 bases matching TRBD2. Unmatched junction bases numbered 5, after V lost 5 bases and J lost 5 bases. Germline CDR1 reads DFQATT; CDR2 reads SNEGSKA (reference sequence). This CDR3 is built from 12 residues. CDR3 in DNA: TGCAGTGCTGCGCGGGAGCTGGAGACCCAGTACTTC. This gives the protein CSAARELETQYF.

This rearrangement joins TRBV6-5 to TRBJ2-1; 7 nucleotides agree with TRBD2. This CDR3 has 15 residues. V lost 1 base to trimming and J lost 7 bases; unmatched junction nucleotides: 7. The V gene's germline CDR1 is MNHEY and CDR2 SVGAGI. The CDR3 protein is CASSYWREMVNEQFF. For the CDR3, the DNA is TGTGCCAGCAGTTACTGGCGGGAGATGGTTAATGAGCAGTTCTTC.

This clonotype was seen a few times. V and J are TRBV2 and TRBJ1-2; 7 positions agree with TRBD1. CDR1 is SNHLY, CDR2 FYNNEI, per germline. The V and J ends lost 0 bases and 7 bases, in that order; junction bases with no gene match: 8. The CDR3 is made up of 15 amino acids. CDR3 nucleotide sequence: TGTGCCAGCAGTGAAGCGTCTACAGGGGACTTTGGCTACACCTTC. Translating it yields CASSEASTGDFGYTF. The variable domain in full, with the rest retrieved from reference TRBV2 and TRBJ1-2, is EPEVTQTPSHQVTQMGQEVILRCVPISNHLYFYWYRQILGQKVEFLVSFYNNEISEKSEIFDDQFSVERPDGSNFTLKIRSTKLEDSAMYFCASSEASTGDFGYTFGSGTRLTVV.

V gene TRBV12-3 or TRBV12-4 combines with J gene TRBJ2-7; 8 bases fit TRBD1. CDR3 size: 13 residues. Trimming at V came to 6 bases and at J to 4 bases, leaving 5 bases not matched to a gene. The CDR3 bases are TGTGCCAGCAGCCGCAGGGGGCTATACGAGCAGTACTTC. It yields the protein CASSRRGLYEQYF.

The CDR3 reads CASSQPFRQSYNEQFF. The CDR3 DNA reads as TGCGCCAGCAGCCAACCCTTTCGGCAATCCTACAATGAGCAGTTCTTC. The V call is TRBV4-1, the J call TRBJ2-1, with D unclear. This CDR3 has 16 residues. Germline CDR1 and CDR2: MGHRA and YSYEKL. V lost 2 bases to trimming and J lost 1 base, with 12 bases between them.

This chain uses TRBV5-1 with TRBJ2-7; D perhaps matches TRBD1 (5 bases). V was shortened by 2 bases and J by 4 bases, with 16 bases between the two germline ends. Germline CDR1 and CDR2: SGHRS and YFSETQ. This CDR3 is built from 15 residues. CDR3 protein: CASSFYTGDSYEQYF. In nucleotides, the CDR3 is TGCGCCAGCAGCTTTTACACAGGTGACTCTTACGAGCAGTACTTC.

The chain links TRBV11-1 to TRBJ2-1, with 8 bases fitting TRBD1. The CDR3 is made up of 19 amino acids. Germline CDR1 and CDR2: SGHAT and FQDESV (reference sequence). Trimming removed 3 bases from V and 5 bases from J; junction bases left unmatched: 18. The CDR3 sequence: CASSFDYQTGGPKNNEQFF. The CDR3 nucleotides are TGTGCCAGCAGCTTCGACTATCAAACAGGGGGACCTAAAAACAATGAGCAGTTCTTC.

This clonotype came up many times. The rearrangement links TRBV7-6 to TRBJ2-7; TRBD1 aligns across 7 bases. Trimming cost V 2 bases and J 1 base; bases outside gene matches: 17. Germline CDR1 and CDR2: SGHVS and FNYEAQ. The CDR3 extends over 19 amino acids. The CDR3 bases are TGTGCCAGCAGCTTAAATTCTTTTACGATGGGACAGACATCCTACGAGCAGTACTTC. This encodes CASSLNSFTMGQTSYEQYF.

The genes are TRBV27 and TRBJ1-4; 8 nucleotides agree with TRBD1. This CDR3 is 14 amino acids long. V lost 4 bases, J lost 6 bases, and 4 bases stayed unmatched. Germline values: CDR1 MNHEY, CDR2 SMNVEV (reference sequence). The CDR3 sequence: CASSSGQGYEKLFF. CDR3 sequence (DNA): TGTGCCAGCAGTTCCGGACAGGGCTATGAAAAACTGTTTTTT.

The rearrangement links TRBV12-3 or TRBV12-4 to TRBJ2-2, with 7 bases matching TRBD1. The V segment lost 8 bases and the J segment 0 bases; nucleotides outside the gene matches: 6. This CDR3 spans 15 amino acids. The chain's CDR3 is CASSTGTANTGELFF. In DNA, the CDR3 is TGTGCCAGCTCAACCGGGACAGCGAACACCGGGGAGCTGTTTTTT.

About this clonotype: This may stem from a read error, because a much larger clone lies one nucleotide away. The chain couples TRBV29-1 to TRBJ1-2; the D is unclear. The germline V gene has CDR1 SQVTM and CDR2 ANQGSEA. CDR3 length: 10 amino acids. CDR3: CSVWEDGHTF. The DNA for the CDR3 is TGCAGCGTCTGGGAGGATGGCCACACCTTC.